This entry is about one TCR beta chain. The clone's antigen remains unknown. No much larger clone is present one base from it, and per-base qualities are unavailable. This sample is part of a study of T cell clones after liver transplantation (dated by TCRdb to between 2018 and 2020). Looking at the study overall: The samples were obtained from ITN030ST, a randomized trial that attempted immunosuppression withdrawal within 2 years after liver transplantation. Donor-reactive T cell clones were identified by TCRbeta sequencing after a pre-transplant mixed lymphocyte reaction and then tracked in post-transplant blood. Third party-reactive TCRbeta sequences were also identified from pre-transplant MLRs to serve as an antigen-independent comparator for donor-reactive sequences. Of the eight recipients, a few were HCV-positive, while the remaining recipients had been transplanted for non-autoimmune, non-viral indications. Subjects received no induction therapy and standard immunosuppression until randomization at 12-24 months post-transplant. Tolerance meant complete immunosuppression withdrawal for at least one year without liver enzymes rising beyond twice the upper limit of normal. A cohort of 8 liver transplant recipients was studied, of whom 3 were classified as tolerant and 5 as non-tolerant. Overall study results and their limits: Circulating donor-reactive CD4 TCRbeta sequences fell significantly post-transplant in most of the 8 subjects, irrespective of tolerance or HCV status. The conclusions were considered preliminary, being limited by small, heterogeneous patient numbers and non-standardized post-transplant time points. Low numbers of available donor cells limited the measurable donor-reactive repertoire in two subjects. The decline in donor-reactive sequences exceeded the decline in third party-reactive sequences, suggesting partial antigen-specific deletion that was unrelated to withdrawal success. Once repertoire turnover was taken into account, donor-reactive detection showed a significant reduction for CD4 in 7 of 8 subjects and for CD8 in 8 of 8. Since no allograft tissue specimens were available, donor-reactive T cells may have migrated into the graft instead of being deleted.

High-throughput TCRbeta CDR3 sequencing of frozen genomic DNA was performed by immunoSEQ, including PCR amplification, mapping, bias correction and internal controls. The authors' pipeline ran thus. Productive rearrangements were retained, and unique TCRbeta sequences were defined by the CDR3 nucleotide sequence together with the V and J gene. Donor-reactive sequences required at least 5-fold expansion in CFSE-low cells versus unstimulated pre-transplant cells and at least 0.01% frequency. To ensure at least 90% detection power, minimum frequency thresholds were set for each subject based on that subject's lowest-template unstimulated sample. Jensen-Shannon divergence between the top 1000 TCRbeta sequences after and before transplant was used to measure repertoire turnover. Changes in detection of donor-reactive sequences were tested with two-sided Fisher's exact tests. The source is immuneACCESS, and TCRdb retained only in-frame sequences with V and J called. Part of the clones is not carried over; for the studies checked, unresolved V genes explain less than half of this, and the remainder is unexplained. The V and J calls and clone size come from that table; D and trimming were worked out from the DNA. The sample table holds more than 450 clones, of which about 50% were seen once. The ten most abundant clones make up approximately 50% of the sample.

V and J are trimmed by 3 bases and 2 bases, and the gene matches miss 3 bases of the junction. CDR1 GTSNPN and CDR2 SVGIG were looked up in the germline V gene (reference sequence). The CDR3, cysteine through phenylalanine, is 13 amino acids long. The retained sequence is limited to the CDR3, 39 bases, with the frame set at the first base. Proliferating CFSE-low cells from the MLR were sequenced to define alloreactive TCRbeta sequences. CFSE-MLRs used pre-transplant recipient cells stimulated by donor PBMCs, splenocytes or lymph node cells, or third-party PBMCs. Randomization to immunosuppression withdrawal applied to every one of the 8 studied subjects. The Qiagen DNeasy Blood and Tissue Kit was used to isolate genomic DNA.

The TCR originated in a human patient who received a liver transplant. Some T cells present after a transplant may be cells of the graft donor. The sequencing sample was made of CD8+ T cells from cultured PBMCs. The rearrangement joined TRBV30 to TRBJ2-5; 7 middle bases align to TRBD1. The encoded CDR3 is CAWRGRGQETQYF. The DNA is as follows: TGTGCCTGGAGAGGCAGGGGGCAAGAGACCCAGTACTTC.